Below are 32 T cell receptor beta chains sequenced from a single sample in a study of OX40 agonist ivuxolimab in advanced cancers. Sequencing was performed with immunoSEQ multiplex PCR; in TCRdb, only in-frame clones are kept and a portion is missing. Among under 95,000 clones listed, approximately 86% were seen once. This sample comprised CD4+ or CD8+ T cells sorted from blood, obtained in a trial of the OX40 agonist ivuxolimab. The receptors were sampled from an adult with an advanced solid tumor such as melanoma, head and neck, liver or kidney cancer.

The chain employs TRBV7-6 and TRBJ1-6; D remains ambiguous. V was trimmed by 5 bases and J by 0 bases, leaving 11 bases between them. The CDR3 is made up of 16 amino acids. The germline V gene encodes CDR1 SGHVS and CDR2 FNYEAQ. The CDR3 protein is CASSPRASSYNSPLHF. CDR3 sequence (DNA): TGTGCCAGCAGCCCGCGGGCGAGCTCCTATAATTCACCCCTCCACTTT.

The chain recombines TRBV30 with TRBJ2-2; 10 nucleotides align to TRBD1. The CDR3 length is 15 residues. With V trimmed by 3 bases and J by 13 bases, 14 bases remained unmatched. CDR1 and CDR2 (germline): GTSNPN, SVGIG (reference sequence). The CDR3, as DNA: TGTGCCTGGAGGGGACAGGGGTCGGTGCGAGGAGGGCTGTTTTTT. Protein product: CAWRGQGSVRGGLFF.

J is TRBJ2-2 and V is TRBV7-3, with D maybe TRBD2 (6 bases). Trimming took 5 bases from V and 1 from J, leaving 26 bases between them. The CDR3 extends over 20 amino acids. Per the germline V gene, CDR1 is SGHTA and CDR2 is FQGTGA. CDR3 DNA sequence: TGTGCCAGCAGCGTCCCAGGAGAGACACGGGGGAGCCTGAACACCGGGGAGCTGTTTTTT. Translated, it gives CASSVPGETRGSLNTGELFF.

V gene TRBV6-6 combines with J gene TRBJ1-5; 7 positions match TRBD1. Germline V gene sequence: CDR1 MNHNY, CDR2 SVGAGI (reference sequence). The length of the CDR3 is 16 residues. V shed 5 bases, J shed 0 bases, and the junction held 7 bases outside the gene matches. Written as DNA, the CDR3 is TGTGCCAGCAGTCCCCAGGGGGGACTTAGCAATCAGCCCCAGCATTTT. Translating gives CASSPQGGLSNQPQHF.

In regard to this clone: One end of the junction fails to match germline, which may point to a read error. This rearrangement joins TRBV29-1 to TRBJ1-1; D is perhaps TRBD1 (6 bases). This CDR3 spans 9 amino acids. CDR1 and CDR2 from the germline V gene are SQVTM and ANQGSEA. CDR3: CSVWPAGAF. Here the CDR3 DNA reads TGCAGCGTTTGGCCCGCGGGGGCCTTT.

The CDR3 DNA reads TGTGCCAGCAGCTTAGCCGGGACAGGGGTAGGTTCACCCCTCCACTTT. It is translated as CASSLAGTGVGSPLHF. The gene calls are TRBV7-9 and TRBJ1-6; 10 bases agree with TRBD1. In germline, CDR1 is SEHNR, CDR2 FQNEAQ (reference sequence). The CDR3 covers 16 residues. Trimming took 0 bases from V and 9 from J; bases not matched to a gene: 5.

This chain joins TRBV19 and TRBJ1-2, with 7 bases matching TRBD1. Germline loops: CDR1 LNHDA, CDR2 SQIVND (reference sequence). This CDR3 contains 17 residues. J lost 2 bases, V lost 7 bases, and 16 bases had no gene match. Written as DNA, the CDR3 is TGTGCCAGTACCTCACGGGGCTTAGGGACAGTGAACTATGGCTACACCTTC. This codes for CASTSRGLGTVNYGYTF.

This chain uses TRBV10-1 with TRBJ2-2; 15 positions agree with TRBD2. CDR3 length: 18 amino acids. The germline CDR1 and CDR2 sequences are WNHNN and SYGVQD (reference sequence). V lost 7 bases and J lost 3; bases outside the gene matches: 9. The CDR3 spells CASTGTSGRKNHTGELFF. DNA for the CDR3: TGCGCCAGCACCGGGACTAGCGGGAGGAAGAATCACACCGGGGAGCTGTTTTTT.

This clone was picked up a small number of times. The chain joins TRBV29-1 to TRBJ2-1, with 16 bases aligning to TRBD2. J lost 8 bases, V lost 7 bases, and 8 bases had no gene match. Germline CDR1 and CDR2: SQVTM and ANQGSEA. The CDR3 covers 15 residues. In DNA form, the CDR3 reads TGCAGCGCTGTACCGGGACTAGCGGGAGGGGATGAGCAGTTCTTC. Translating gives CSAVPGLAGGDEQFF.

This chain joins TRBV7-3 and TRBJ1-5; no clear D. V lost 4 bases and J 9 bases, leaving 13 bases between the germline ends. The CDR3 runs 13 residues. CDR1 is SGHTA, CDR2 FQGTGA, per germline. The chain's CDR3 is CASSSKPLGPQHF. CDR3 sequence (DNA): TGTGCCAGCAGCTCAAAGCCTTTAGGGCCCCAGCATTTT.

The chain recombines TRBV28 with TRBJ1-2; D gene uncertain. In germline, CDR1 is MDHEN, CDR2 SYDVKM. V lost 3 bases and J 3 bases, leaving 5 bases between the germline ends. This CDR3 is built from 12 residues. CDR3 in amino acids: CASSLQDYGYTF. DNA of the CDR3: TGTGCCAGCAGTTTGCAGGACTATGGCTACACCTTC.

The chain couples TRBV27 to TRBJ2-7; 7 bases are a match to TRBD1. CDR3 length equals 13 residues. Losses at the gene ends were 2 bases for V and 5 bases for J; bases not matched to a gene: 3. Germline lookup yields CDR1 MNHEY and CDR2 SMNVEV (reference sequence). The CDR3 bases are TGTGCCAGCAGTTTACAGGGGGTCCACGAGCAGTACTTC. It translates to CASSLQGVHEQYF.

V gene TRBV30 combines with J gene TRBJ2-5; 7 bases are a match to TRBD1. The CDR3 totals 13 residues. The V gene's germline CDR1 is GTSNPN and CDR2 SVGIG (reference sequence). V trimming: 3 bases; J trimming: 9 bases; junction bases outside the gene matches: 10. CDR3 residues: CAWSEGQARAQYF. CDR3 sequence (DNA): TGTGCCTGGAGCGAAGGACAGGCCCGAGCCCAGTACTTC. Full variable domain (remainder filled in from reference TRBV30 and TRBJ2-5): SQTIHQWPATLVQPVGSPLSLECTVEGTSNPNLYWYRQAAGRGLQLLFYSVGIGQISSEVPQNLSASRPQDRQFILSSKKLLLSDSGFYLCAWSEGQARAQYFGPGTRLLVL.

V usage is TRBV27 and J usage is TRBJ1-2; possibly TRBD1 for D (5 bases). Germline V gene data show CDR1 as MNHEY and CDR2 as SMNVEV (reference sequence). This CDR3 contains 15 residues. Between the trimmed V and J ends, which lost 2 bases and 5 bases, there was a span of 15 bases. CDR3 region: CASSLKGTGLYGYTF. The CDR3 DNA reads TGTGCCAGCAGTTTAAAAGGGACCGGACTTTATGGCTACACCTTC.

In DNA form, the CDR3 reads TGTGCCAGCAGCGCCGCGAGCGGGAGGAGCACAGATACGCAGTATTTT. Translated: CASSAASGRSTDTQYF. The chain has TRBV11-2 and TRBJ2-3; the match to TRBD2 covers 9 bases. Germline V gene lookup returns CDR1 SGHAT and CDR2 FQNNGV. This CDR3 is 16 amino acids long. The V segment lost 5 bases and the J segment 0 bases; nucleotides outside the gene matches: 6.

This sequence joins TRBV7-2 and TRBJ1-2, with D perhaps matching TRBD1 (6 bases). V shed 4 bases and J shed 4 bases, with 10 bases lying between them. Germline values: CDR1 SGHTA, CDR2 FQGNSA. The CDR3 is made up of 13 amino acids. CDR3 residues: CASSSGVGYGYTF. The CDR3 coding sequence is TGTGCCAGCAGCTCAGGGGTGGGCTATGGCTACACCTTC.

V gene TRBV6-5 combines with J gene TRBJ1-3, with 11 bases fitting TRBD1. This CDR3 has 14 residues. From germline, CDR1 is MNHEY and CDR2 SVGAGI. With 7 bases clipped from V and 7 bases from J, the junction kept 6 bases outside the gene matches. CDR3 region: CASTDRGLGNTIYF. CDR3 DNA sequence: TGTGCCAGCACGGACAGGGGGCTAGGGAACACCATATATTTT.

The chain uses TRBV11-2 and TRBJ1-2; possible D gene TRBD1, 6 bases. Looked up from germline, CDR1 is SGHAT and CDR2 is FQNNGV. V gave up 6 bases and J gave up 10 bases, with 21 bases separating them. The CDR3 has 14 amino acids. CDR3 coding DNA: TGTGCCAGCAGTCCGGTCACAGGGCAGCCAAACTACACCTTC. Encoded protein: CASSPVTGQPNYTF.

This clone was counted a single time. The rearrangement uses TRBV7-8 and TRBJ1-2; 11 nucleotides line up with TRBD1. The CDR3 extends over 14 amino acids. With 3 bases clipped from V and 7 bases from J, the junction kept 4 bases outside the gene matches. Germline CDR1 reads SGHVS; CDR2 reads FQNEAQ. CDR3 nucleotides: TGTGCCAGCAGCTTTGGGACAGGGGGACTTGGCTACACCTTC. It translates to CASSFGTGGLGYTF.

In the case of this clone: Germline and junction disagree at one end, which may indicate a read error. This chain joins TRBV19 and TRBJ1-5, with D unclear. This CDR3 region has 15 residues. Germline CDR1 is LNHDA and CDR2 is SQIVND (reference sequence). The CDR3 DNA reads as TGTGCCAGCAGTAGTTTCGATTATAGCAATCAGCCCCAGCATTTT. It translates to CASSSFDYSNQPQHF.

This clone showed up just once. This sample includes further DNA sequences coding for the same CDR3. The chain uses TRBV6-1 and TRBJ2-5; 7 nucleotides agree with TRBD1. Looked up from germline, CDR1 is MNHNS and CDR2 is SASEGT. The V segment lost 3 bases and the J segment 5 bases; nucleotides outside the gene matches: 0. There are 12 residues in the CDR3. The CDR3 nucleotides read TGTGCCAGCAGTGAGACAGGGGAGACCCAGTACTTC. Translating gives CASSETGETQYF.

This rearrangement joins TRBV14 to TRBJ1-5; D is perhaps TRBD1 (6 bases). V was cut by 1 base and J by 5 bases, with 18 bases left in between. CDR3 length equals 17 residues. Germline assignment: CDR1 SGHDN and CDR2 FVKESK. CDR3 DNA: TGTGCCAGCAGCCAAGCTCCAGGGGAGGGCCATGATCAGCCCCAGCATTTT. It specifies CASSQAPGEGHDQPQHF.

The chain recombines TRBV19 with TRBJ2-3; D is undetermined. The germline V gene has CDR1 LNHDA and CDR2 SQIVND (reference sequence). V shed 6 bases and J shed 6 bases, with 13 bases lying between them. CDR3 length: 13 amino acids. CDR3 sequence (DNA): TGTGCCAGTAGAGGCCCGGTAACGGATACGCAGTATTTT. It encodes CASRGPVTDTQYF. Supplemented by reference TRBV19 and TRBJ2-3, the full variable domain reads DGGITQSPKYLFRKEGQNVTLSCEQNLNHDAMYWYRQDPGQGLRLIYYSQIVNDFQKGDIAEGYSVSREKKESFPLTVTSAQKNPTAFYLCASRGPVTDTQYFGPGTRLTVL.

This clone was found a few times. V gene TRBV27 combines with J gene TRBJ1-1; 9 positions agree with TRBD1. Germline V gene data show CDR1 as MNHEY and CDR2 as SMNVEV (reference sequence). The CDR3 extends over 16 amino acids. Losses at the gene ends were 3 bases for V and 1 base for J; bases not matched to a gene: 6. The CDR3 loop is CASSFYYRGQNTEAFF. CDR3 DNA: TGTGCCAGCAGTTTTTACTACAGGGGGCAGAACACTGAAGCTTTCTTT.

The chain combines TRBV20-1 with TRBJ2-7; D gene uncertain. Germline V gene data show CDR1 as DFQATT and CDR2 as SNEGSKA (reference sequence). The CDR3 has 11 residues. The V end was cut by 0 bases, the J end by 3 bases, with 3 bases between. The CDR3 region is CSAREDYEQYF. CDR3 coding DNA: TGCAGTGCTAGAGAGGACTACGAGCAGTACTTC.

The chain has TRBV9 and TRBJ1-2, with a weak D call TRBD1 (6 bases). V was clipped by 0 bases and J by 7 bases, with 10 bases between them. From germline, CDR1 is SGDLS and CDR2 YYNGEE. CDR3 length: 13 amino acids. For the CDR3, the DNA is TGTGCCAGCAGCGTAGTACAGGGCGGTGGCTACACCTTC. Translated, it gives CASSVVQGGGYTF.

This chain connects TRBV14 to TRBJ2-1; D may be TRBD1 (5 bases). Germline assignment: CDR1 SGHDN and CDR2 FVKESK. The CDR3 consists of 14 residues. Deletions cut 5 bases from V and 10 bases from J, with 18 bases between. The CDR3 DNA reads TGTGCCAGCAGCGTCAGGACATCCGGTCGGGAGCAGTTCTTC. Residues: CASSVRTSGREQFF.

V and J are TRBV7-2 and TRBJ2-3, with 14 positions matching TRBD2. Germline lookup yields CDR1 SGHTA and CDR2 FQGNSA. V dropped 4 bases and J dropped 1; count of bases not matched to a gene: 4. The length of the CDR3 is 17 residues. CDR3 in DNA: TGTGCCAGCAGCTCAGGGACTAGCGGGGGCGGCACAGATACGCAGTATTTT. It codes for CASSSGTSGGGTDTQYF. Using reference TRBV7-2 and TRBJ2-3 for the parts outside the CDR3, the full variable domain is GAGVSQSPSNKVTEKGKDVELRCDPISGHTALYWYRQSLGQGLEFLIYFQGNSAPDKSGLPSDRFSAERTGGSVSTLTIQRTQQEDSAVYLCASSSGTSGGGTDTQYFGPGTRLTVL.

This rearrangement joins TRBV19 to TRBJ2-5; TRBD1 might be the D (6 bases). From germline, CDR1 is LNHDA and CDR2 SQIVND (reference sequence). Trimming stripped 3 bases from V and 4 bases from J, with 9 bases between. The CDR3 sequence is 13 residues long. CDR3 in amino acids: CASSIARGETQYF. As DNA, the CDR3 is TGTGCCAGTAGTATTGCCAGGGGAGAGACCCAGTACTTC.

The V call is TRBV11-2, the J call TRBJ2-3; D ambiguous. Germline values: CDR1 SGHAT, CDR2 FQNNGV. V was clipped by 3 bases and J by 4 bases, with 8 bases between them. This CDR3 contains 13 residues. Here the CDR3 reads CASSLQRSDTQYF. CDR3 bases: TGTGCCAGCAGCTTGCAACGCTCAGATACGCAGTATTTT.

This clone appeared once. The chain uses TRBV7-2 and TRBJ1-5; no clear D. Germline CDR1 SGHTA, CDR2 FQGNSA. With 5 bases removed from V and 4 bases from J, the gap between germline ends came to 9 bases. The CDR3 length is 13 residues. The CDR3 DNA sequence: TGTGCCAGCAGCCCCAATTCAAATCAGCCCCAGCATTTT. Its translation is CASSPNSNQPQHF.

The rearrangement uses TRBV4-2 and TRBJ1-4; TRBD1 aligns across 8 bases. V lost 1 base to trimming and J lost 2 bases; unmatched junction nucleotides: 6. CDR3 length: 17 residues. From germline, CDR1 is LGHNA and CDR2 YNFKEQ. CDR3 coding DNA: TGTGCCAGCAGCCAAGCGCAGGGGGCTGGGACTAATGAAAAACTGTTTTTT. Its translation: CASSQAQGAGTNEKLFF.